The subject of this entry is one TCR beta chain. These data belong to a study of identical twins. The CDR3 runs 12 residues. Germline-derived CDR1 and CDR2 are DFQATT and SNEGSKA (reference sequence). TCRdb reanalysed the 5' RACE reads using MiXCR and keeps one entry per CDR3 protein. In the table there are hundreds of thousands of distinct CDR3 sequences, 15% to 20% of which are singletons. These data are also associated with another study on T cells expressing NK-cell markers.

The sequenced sample consisted of PBMCs. The V call is TRBV20-1, the J call TRBJ2-1; tentative D call: TRBD1 (5 bases). This clonotype was obtained from a woman aged 18-30 years in good health. The CDR3 DNA reads TGCAGAGCATTGCGCAGGGTGCATGAGCAGTTCTTC. This codes for CRALRRVHEQFF.